Listed below are T cell receptor beta chains from one sample, sequenced in a study of Graves' ophthalmopathy and Graves' hyperthyroidism. TCRdb used MiXCR to reprocess the multiplex PCR reads, holding one entry per CDR3 protein. The sample yields hundreds of thousands of distinct CDR3 sequences, around 14% seen once. Sequencing was performed on blood. These receptors all come from a woman aged 25-40 years with Graves' ophthalmopathy. Each CDR3 is given without its conserved first and last residue. The order of the fields is J gene, V gene, CDR3 protein.

TRBJ1-1 | TRBV7-9 | ASSLNGQENTEAF
TRBJ2-3 | TRBV18 | AMTGTGSSDTQY
TRBJ2-5 | TRBV11-2 | ASSNGTSAYLYQETQY
TRBJ2-2 | TRBV3-1 | ASSRGSGTGELF
TRBJ2-7 | TRBV27 | ASSWGWGGTTYEQY
TRBJ1-1 | TRBV14 | ASSPFGVRNTEAF
TRBJ2-5 | TRBV24-1 | ATSDPKTGQETQY
TRBJ1-2 | TRBV25-1 | ASSAGTGSTPNYGYT
TRBJ2-5 | TRBV7-2 | ASSRPGRGGEETQY
TRBJ2-5 | TRBV6-1 | ASRQVGETQY
TRBJ2-5 | TRBV30 | AWSVPAGDETQY
TRBJ1-2 | TRBV15 | ATRTSGQGNYGYT
TRBJ1-5 | TRBV12-3/TRBV12-4 | ASGRTGAPNQPQH
TRBJ1-1 | TRBV30 | AWSVGAPEAF
TRBJ1-3 | TRBV19 | ASTKSGNTIY
TRBJ1-5 | TRBV3-1 | ASSGTGSQPQH
TRBJ2-5 | TRBV7-6 | ASSLEVARGQETQY
TRBJ1-3 | TRBV12-5 | ASGLDSSGNTIY
TRBJ1-1 | TRBV28 | ACTTYRAEAF
TRBJ2-7 | TRBV5-1 | ASSGSGTERGEQY
TRBJ2-5 | TRBV7-8 | ASSLVGLAGEETQY
TRBJ2-2 | TRBV11-2 | ASSRRERGGTGELF
TRBJ1-3 | TRBV4-1 | ASSPLGFYSGNTIY
TRBJ2-5 | TRBV4-1 | ASSQDGRDQETQY
TRBJ1-2 | TRBV28 | ASSSTSWDRGYGYT
TRBJ1-2 | TRBV24-1 | ATSSGDYYGYT
TRBJ1-2 | TRBV7-2 | ASSLRSHGYT
TRBJ1-6 | TRBV4-1 | ASSQVVGTLH
TRBJ2-5 | TRBV2 | ASIQGGAQETQY
TRBJ2-3 | TRBV28 | ASSFLVEDTQY
TRBJ2-5 | TRBV7-8 | ASRRLRLETQY
TRBJ2-7 | TRBV4-2 | ASSQMTGTLEQY